The sequence of this T cell receptor (beta chain) was determined in a study of blood T cell repertoires in COVID-19. Germline V lookup: CDR1 MDHEN, CDR2 SYDVKM. The ends lost 6 bases at V and 9 bases at J; junction bases unmatched: 16. This CDR3 comprises 15 residues. Original handling: Scientists estimated how many nucleated cells there were by amplifying reference gene primers. TCRdb keeps only in-frame clones here, not all; method: immunoSEQ multiplex PCR. That table is the source of V, J and clone size, and D and trimming were worked out from the DNA. The sample has 250,000 to 350,000 clones, approximately 92% seen once; the top ten hold approximately 17%.

This receptor was taken from a woman in her 30s who had recovered from COVID-19. This chain connects TRBV28 to TRBJ1-2, with 7 bases aligning to TRBD1. Sequenced material: PBMCs or T cells enriched from blood (not recorded which). In nucleotides, the CDR3 is TGTGCCAGCAGCCAGGAATGGGGAGACAGGGCCCGCTACACCTTC. This codes for CASSQEWGDRARYTF.